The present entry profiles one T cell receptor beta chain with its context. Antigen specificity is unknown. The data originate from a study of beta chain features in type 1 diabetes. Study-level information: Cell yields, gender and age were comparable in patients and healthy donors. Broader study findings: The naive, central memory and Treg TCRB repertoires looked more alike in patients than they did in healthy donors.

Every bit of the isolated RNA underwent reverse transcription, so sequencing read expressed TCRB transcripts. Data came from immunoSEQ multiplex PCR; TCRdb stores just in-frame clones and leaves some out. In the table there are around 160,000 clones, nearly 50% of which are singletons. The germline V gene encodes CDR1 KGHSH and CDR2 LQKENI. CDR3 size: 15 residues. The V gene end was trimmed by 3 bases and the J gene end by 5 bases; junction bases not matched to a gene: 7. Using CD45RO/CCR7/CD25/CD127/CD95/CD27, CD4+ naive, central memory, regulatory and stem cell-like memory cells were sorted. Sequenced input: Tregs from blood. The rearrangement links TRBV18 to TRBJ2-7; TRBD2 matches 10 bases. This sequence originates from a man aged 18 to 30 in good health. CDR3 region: CASSPRSSGGDEQYF. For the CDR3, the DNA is TGTGCCAGCTCACCCCGGTCTAGCGGGGGTGACGAGCAGTACTTC.